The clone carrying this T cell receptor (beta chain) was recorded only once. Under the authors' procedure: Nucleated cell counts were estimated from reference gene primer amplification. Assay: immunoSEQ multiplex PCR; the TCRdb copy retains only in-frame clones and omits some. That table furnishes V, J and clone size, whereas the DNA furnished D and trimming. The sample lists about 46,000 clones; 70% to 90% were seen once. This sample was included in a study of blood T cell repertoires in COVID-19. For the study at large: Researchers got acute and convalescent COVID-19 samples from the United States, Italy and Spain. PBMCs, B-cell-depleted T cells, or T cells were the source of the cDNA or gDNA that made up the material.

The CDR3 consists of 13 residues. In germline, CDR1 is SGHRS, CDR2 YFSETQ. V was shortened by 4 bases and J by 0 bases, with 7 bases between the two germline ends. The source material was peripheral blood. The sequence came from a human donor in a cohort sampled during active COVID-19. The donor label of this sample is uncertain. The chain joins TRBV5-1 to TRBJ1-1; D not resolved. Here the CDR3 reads CASSHGMNTEAFF. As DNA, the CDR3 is TGCGCCAGCAGCCACGGTATGAACACTGAAGCTTTCTTT.